Presented here are 25 T cell receptor beta chains from one specimen sequenced in a study of cytomegalovirus exposure and HLA in healthy donors. With 60 Vbeta and 13 Jbeta primers, the PCR was carried out. Profiled with immunoSEQ multiplex PCR; TCRdb holds only in-frame clones, not every one. Here the sample spans some 130,000 clones, 75% to 80% being singletons. Sequencing input: PBMCs. The receptors stem from a young man in good health and CMV-seronegative.

This chain connects TRBV5-1 to TRBJ2-1; TRBD2 is a possible D gene (6 bases). Germline assignment: CDR1 SGHRS and CDR2 YFSETQ. Deletions cut 5 bases from V and 3 bases from J, with 9 bases between. The CDR3 runs to 13 residues. CDR3 in amino acids: CASSPGLYNEQFF. The CDR3 nucleotides read TGCGCCAGCAGTCCGGGACTCTACAATGAGCAGTTCTTC.

The V and J genes are TRBV19 and TRBJ1-1, with D perhaps matching TRBD1 (5 bases). Deletions cut 7 bases from V and 2 bases from J, with 14 bases between. Germline V CDR1 and CDR2: LNHDA, SQIVND (reference sequence). The length of the CDR3 is 14 residues. The CDR3 bases are TGTGCCAGTATGGGGCAGGGTTTTAACACTGAAGCTTTCTTT. As protein: CASMGQGFNTEAFF.

This clone was found a few times. The V and J genes are TRBV2 and TRBJ2-7; maybe TRBD2 (6 bases). This CDR3 is 13 amino acids long. Per germline, CDR1 SNHLY and CDR2 FYNNEI. Between the trimmed V and J ends, which lost 6 bases and 0 bases, there was a span of 9 bases. Here the CDR3 DNA reads TGTGCCAGCAGCGGGACTTACTCCTACGAGCAGTACTTC. It translates to CASSGTYSYEQYF.

The chain joins TRBV2 to TRBJ2-7; the D gene is possibly TRBD2 (5 bases). Germline loops: CDR1 SNHLY, CDR2 FYNNEI. Trimming took off 8 bases at V and 0 bases at J, with 17 bases between the two ends. The CDR3 length is 15 residues. The CDR3: CASGGRAISSYEQYF. In nucleotides, the CDR3 is TGTGCCAGCGGCGGGCGGGCAATAAGCTCCTACGAGCAGTACTTC. Variable domain in full (rest from reference TRBV2 and TRBJ2-7): EPEVTQTPSHQVTQMGQEVILRCVPISNHLYFYWYRQILGQKVEFLVSFYNNEISEKSEIFDDQFSVERPDGSNFTLKIRSTKLEDSAMYFCASGGRAISSYEQYFGPGTRLTVT.

Concerning this clone: This specimen includes other DNA sequences encoding the same CDR3. This rearrangement joins TRBV6-5 to TRBJ2-3, with TRBD2 identical over 10 bases. The CDR3 has 14 amino acids. From germline, CDR1 is MNHEY and CDR2 SVGAGI. Germline trimming cut 8 bases from V and 5 bases from J; bases unmatched to any gene: 7. The CDR3 DNA reads TGTGCCAGCTCGTCAGCGGGAGGGGGAGATACGCAGTATTTT. It translates to CASSSAGGGDTQYF.

The chain combines TRBV30 with TRBJ2-5, with D perhaps TRBD1 (5 bases). V lost 2 bases and J lost 5, with 9 bases in between. The V gene's germline CDR1 is GTSNPN and CDR2 SVGIG (reference sequence). This CDR3 contains 12 residues. The CDR3 DNA reads TGTGCCTGGAGTCTGGGGCGCGAGACCCAGTACTTC. Protein: CAWSLGRETQYF. The entire variable domain, with the rest obtained from reference TRBV30 and TRBJ2-5, is as follows: SQTIHQWPATLVQPVGSPLSLECTVEGTSNPNLYWYRQAAGRGLQLLFYSVGIGQISSEVPQNLSASRPQDRQFILSSKKLLLSDSGFYLCAWSLGRETQYFGPGTRLLVL.

V usage is TRBV5-1 and J usage is TRBJ2-4; 7 bases map to TRBD1. Germline lookup yields CDR1 SGHRS and CDR2 YFSETQ. This CDR3 comprises 16 residues. With 4 bases clipped from V and 8 bases from J, the junction kept 15 bases outside the gene matches. CDR3 DNA: TGCGCCAGCAGCGGCCTAGGACAGGCCCAAGGAGACATTCAGTACTTC. Its translation: CASSGLGQAQGDIQYF.

This clone was detected a few times. CDR3 in DNA: TGTGCCAGCAGTCCAACAGGGGGAAACACCATATATTTT. Its translation is CASSPTGGNTIYF. The V gene is TRBV7-8, the J gene TRBJ1-3; the D gene is possibly TRBD1 (6 bases). The ends were cut back, 6 bases at V and 4 bases at J, with 10 bases in the middle. CDR1 is SGHVS and CDR2 is FQNEAQ in the germline V gene. The CDR3 contains 13 residues.

The rearrangement uses TRBV9 and TRBJ2-3, with 12 bases that match TRBD2. Per germline, CDR1 SGDLS and CDR2 YYNGEE. The junction had 10 bases not matched to a gene; V was cut back by 2 bases and J by 3 bases. The length of the CDR3 is 18 residues. The CDR3 spells CASSVRASGRAWTDTQYF. The CDR3, as DNA: TGTGCCAGCAGCGTTCGGGCTAGCGGGAGGGCCTGGACAGATACGCAGTATTTT.

This chain links TRBV10-1 with TRBJ2-1, with 12 positions matching TRBD1. Germline CDR1 reads WNHNN; CDR2 reads SYGVQD (reference sequence). V lost 4 bases to trimming and J lost 9 bases; unmatched junction nucleotides: 4. This CDR3 contains 14 residues. CDR3 residues: CASSAGQGAGEQFF. The CDR3 nucleotides read TGCGCCAGCAGTGCGGGACAGGGGGCTGGTGAGCAGTTCTTC.

The chain couples TRBV28 to TRBJ1-3, with 7 bases fitting TRBD1. The J segment lost 2 bases and the V segment lost 6 bases, leaving 7 bases of the junction unmatched. CDR3 length: 15 residues. CDR1 is MDHEN, CDR2 SYDVKM, per germline. CDR3 sequence (DNA): TGTGCCAGCAGCCCCCGAGGGGGCACTGGAAACACCATATATTTT. Protein: CASSPRGGTGNTIYF.

The chain employs TRBV29-1 and TRBJ2-7, with 10 bases matching TRBD1. The germline gives CDR1 SQVTM, CDR2 ANQGSEA. This CDR3 spans 18 amino acids. The V gene end was trimmed by 7 bases and the J gene end by 5 bases; junction bases not matched to a gene: 23. CDR3 sequence reads: CSAQSGTGAPEGIHEQYF. CDR3 nucleotide sequence: TGCAGCGCCCAATCCGGGACAGGGGCCCCCGAGGGCATCCACGAGCAGTACTTC.

The chain joins TRBV5-1 to TRBJ1-1; 7 positions agree with TRBD1. The CDR3 runs 15 residues. J was trimmed by 1 base and V by 0 bases; bases with no gene match: 3. Germline CDR1 is SGHRS and CDR2 is YFSETQ. The CDR3, as DNA: TGCGCCAGCAGCTTGGCTGGGACAGAGAACACTGAAGCTTTCTTT. Its translation: CASSLAGTENTEAFF.

This clone was seen only a few times. The rearrangement uses TRBV10-1 and TRBJ2-3; D possibly corresponds to TRBD2 (6 bases). The CDR3 is 14 amino acids. V was cut by 5 bases and J by 4 bases, with 13 bases left in between. The V gene's germline CDR1 is WNHNN and CDR2 SYGVQD (reference sequence). CDR3: CASSTTSQADTQYF. CDR3 nucleotides: TGCGCCAGCAGTACCACTAGCCAGGCAGATACGCAGTATTTT.

The CDR3 DNA sequence: TGTGCCAGCAGCTTAGACTCGGGACAGGGGGCGCAGGTCGTGGGCACTGAAGCTTTCTTT. Translated: CASSLDSGQGAQVVGTEAFF. This chain joins TRBV11-2 and TRBJ1-1, with TRBD1 identical over 12 bases. The CDR3 extends over 20 amino acids. The V segment lost 0 bases and the J segment 4 bases; nucleotides outside the gene matches: 15. Germline V CDR1 and CDR2: SGHAT, FQNNGV.

This clone was seen a handful of times. The chain recombines TRBV11-2 with TRBJ2-7; weak D call: TRBD1 (6 bases). Germline lookup yields CDR1 SGHAT and CDR2 FQNNGV. V lost 0 bases to trimming and J lost 2 bases, with 17 bases between them. The CDR3 is 17 residues long. The CDR3 nucleotides read TGTGCCAGCAGCTTAGACAGGGGCCTGGTCCAGGCCTACGAGCAGTACTTC. Protein: CASSLDRGLVQAYEQYF.

The gene calls are TRBV28 and TRBJ1-2; no definite D call. The CDR3 is made up of 14 amino acids. V dropped 5 bases and J dropped 1 base, with 11 bases sitting between them. CDR1 and CDR2 from the germline V gene are MDHEN and SYDVKM. As DNA, the CDR3 is TGTGCCAGCAGTCCCACACCGATTAACTATGGCTACACCTTC. Translation: CASSPTPINYGYTF.

This sequence joins TRBV10-3 and TRBJ1-1; 7 nucleotides agree with TRBD1. The CDR3 is 14 amino acids. Germline assignment: CDR1 ENHRY and CDR2 SYGVKD. The trim removed 6 bases at V and 0 bases at J, leaving 4 bases unmatched. In DNA form, the CDR3 reads TGTGCCATCAGAGTGGACAGGTTGAACACTGAAGCTTTCTTT. It is translated as CAIRVDRLNTEAFF.

This rearrangement joins TRBV5-6 to TRBJ1-2, with a tentative D call TRBD1 (6 bases). Germline V gene sequence: CDR1 SGHDT, CDR2 YYEEEE. The CDR3 is 14 amino acids. V lost 1 base to trimming and J lost 2 bases, with 9 bases between them. CDR3 DNA sequence: TGTGCCAGCAGCTTGACAGGGCTGAACTATGGCTACACCTTC. Residues: CASSLTGLNYGYTF.

The gene calls are TRBV5-4 and TRBJ2-3; 16 positions match TRBD2. Germline trimming cut 4 bases from V and 4 bases from J; bases unmatched to any gene: 6. The germline CDR1 and CDR2 sequences are SGHNT and YYREEE (reference sequence). The CDR3 length is 17 residues. CDR3 in amino acids: CASSAGLAGGPSDTQYF. Written as DNA, the CDR3 is TGTGCCAGCAGCGCGGGACTAGCGGGAGGGCCATCAGATACGCAGTATTTT. The complete variable domain, with remaining parts taken from reference TRBV5-4 and TRBJ2-3, reads ETGVTQSPTHLIKTRGQQVTLRCSSQSGHNTVSWYQQALGQGPQFIFQYYREEENGRGNFPPRFSGLQFPNYSSELNVNALELDDSALYLCASSAGLAGGPSDTQYFGPGTRLTVL.

On this clone: Other DNA sequences within the sample encode an identical CDR3. The chain couples TRBV5-6 to TRBJ2-3, with TRBD2 identical over 11 bases. This CDR3 has 16 amino acids. Germline trimming cut 4 bases from V and 0 bases from J; bases unmatched to any gene: 4. Looked up from germline, CDR1 is SGHDT and CDR2 is YYEEEE. DNA of the CDR3: TGTGCCAGCAGCCTGAGGACTAGCGGGAGCACAGATACGCAGTATTTT. This translates into CASSLRTSGSTDTQYF. Drawing the rest from reference TRBV5-6 and TRBJ2-3, the complete variable domain is DAGVTQSPTHLIKTRGQQVTLRCSPKSGHDTVSWYQQALGQGPQFIFQYYEEEERQRGNFPDRFSGHQFPNYSSELNVNALLLGDSALYLCASSLRTSGSTDTQYFGPGTRLTVL.

The V gene is TRBV5-1, the J gene TRBJ2-7, with D uncertain. The CDR3 is 15 amino acids. The germline gives CDR1 SGHRS, CDR2 YFSETQ. Trimming took off 0 bases at V and 2 bases at J, with 12 bases between the two ends. CDR3 amino acids: CASSLDATPTYEQYF. The CDR3 bases are TGCGCCAGCAGCTTGGACGCCACTCCCACCTACGAGCAGTACTTC.

The gene calls are TRBV28 and TRBJ2-7; 7 nucleotides align to TRBD1. Looked up from germline, CDR1 is MDHEN and CDR2 is SYDVKM. The CDR3 is 15 residues long. Trimming removed 1 base from V and 3 bases from J; junction bases left unmatched: 6. The CDR3 DNA reads TGTGCCAGCAGTTTATTATTTCACAGGGGCTACGAGCAGTACTTC. It yields the protein CASSLLFHRGYEQYF.

The chain links TRBV7-9 to TRBJ1-1; 10 nucleotides align to TRBD1. Per germline, CDR1 SEHNR and CDR2 FQNEAQ (reference sequence). With 5 bases clipped from V and 4 bases from J, the junction kept 7 bases outside the gene matches. This CDR3 has 15 amino acids. The CDR3 loop reads CASSPGQGRFTEAFF. CDR3 nucleotide sequence: TGTGCCAGCAGCCCGGGACAGGGGCGGTTCACTGAAGCTTTCTTT.

As to this clone: One end of the junction is discordant with germline, which a read error may explain. The chain is built from TRBV9 and TRBJ1-2; 8 nucleotides align to TRBD1. Looked up from germline, CDR1 is SGDLS and CDR2 is YYNGEE. This CDR3 has 17 amino acids. As DNA, the CDR3 is TGTGCCAGCAGCGTAAACCAGGGGGCAGGGGGGAACTCTGGCTACACCTTC. Residues: CASSVNQGAGGNSGYTF. The complete variable domain, with remaining parts taken from reference TRBV9 and TRBJ1-2, reads DSGVTQTPKHLITATGQRVTLRCSPRSGDLSVYWYQQSLDQGLQFLIQYYNGEERAKGNILERFSAQQFPDLHSELNLSSLELGDSALYFCASSVNQGAGGNSGYTFGSGTRLTVV.